These 19 T cell receptor beta chains originate from one sample sequenced in a study of blood T cells in healthy people across ages. Together with a sample-barcoded 5' primer, a J-beta primer mix was included in a second PCR lasting roughly 6 to 12 cycles. TCRdb processed the 5' RACE reads anew with MiXCR; each CDR3 protein has one entry. The top ten clones hold more than 20% of a sample with roughly 790,000 distinct CDR3 sequences, 35% to 45% of them seen once. Input material: blood. The receptors were gathered from a woman in her fifties or sixties in good health.

The chain carries TRBV9 and TRBJ2-1, with a weak D call TRBD1 (8 bases). This CDR3 spans 14 amino acids. CDR1 and CDR2 (germline): SGDLS, YYNGEE. V was pared by 1 base and J by 9 bases, with 14 bases between. The CDR3 DNA reads TGTGCCAGCAGCGTACCCTACAGGGGGGGTGAGCAGTTCTTC. Its protein product is CASSVPYRGGEQFF.

The CDR3 reads CASSSDGASSYNEQFF. The CDR3 bases are TGTGCCAGCAGTTCCGACGGGGCAAGCTCCTACAATGAGCAGTTCTTC. V gene TRBV6-5 combines with J gene TRBJ2-1; D is perhaps TRBD1 or TRBD2 (5 bases each). The germline V gene encodes CDR1 MNHEY and CDR2 SVGAGI. V was trimmed by 4 bases and J by 0 bases, leaving 13 bases between them. The CDR3 contains 16 residues.

The J gene is TRBJ1-2, the V gene TRBV6-2 or TRBV6-3, with 9 bases that match TRBD1. The germline CDR1 and CDR2 sequences are MNHEY and SVGEGT. The CDR3 is 17 residues long. V gave up 0 bases and J gave up 3 bases; unmatched junction bases: 8. The CDR3 sequence is CASSYSGQGTVDYGYTF. The CDR3 coding sequence is TGTGCCAGCAGTTACTCCGGACAGGGGACAGTCGACTATGGCTACACCTTC.

This clonotype occurred many times. This rearrangement joins TRBV11-2 to TRBJ2-1; TRBD2 is a possible D gene (5 bases). Germline CDR1 and CDR2: SGHAT and FQNNGV. The CDR3 has 14 residues. V shed 8 bases and J shed 7 bases, with 18 bases lying between them. Written as DNA, the CDR3 is TGTGCCAGCCGATCTAGCCCCCCCGAGAATGAGCAGTTCTTC. Its protein is CASRSSPPENEQFF.

This sequence joins TRBV6-6 and TRBJ2-5; 8 bases agree with TRBD2. The DNA end is more similar to TRBJ2-1, so the J call may be wrong. The CDR3 spans 15 residues. Germline CDR1 is MNHNY and CDR2 is SVGAGI (reference sequence). The CDR3 loop is CASRDGGGTQETQFF. The DNA for the CDR3 is TGTGCCAGCAGGGACGGGGGGGGGACACAAGAGACCCAGTTCTTC.

This clonotype was recorded only once. A much larger clone differs by one base, so this may be a read error. The chain couples TRBV7-9 to TRBJ2-1; perhaps TRBD2 as D (5 bases). Trimming took off 10 bases at V and 13 bases at J, with 26 bases between the two ends. The CDR3 runs 14 residues. In germline, CDR1 is SEHNR, CDR2 FQNEAQ (reference sequence). The CDR3 reads CATFRTGIQETQFF. The CDR3 DNA follows: TGTGCCACCTTTAGAACGGGGATCCAAGAGACCCAGTTCTTC.

The V gene is TRBV9, the J gene TRBJ2-7; weak D call: TRBD2 (6 bases). CDR3 length: 16 residues. Germline assignment: CDR1 SGDLS and CDR2 YYNGEE. Trimming pared 2 bases from V and 0 bases from J, leaving 15 bases between. CDR3 protein: CASSVSLEGPSYEQYF. CDR3 in DNA: TGTGCCAGCAGCGTGTCCTTGGAGGGTCCCTCCTACGAGCAGTACTTC.

This clonotype was counted a single time. This rearrangement joins TRBV25-1 to TRBJ1-5; tentative D call: TRBD1 (5 bases). The V and J ends lost 8 bases and 0 bases respectively, with 11 bases between them. From germline, CDR1 is MGHDK and CDR2 SYGVNS. CDR3 size: 14 residues. For the CDR3, the DNA is TGTGCCAGCGCGAGGGGCACTAGCAATCAGCCCCAGCATTTT. This codes for CASARGTSNQPQHF. Variable domain in full (rest from reference TRBV25-1 and TRBJ1-5): EADIYQTPRYLVIGTGKKITLECSQTMGHDKMYWYQQDPGMELHLIHYSYGVNSTEKGDLSSESTVSRIRTEHFPLTLESARPSHTSQYLCASARGTSNQPQHFGDGTRLSIL.

The rearrangement joins TRBV7-6 to TRBJ1-2; 7 nucleotides agree with TRBD1. J gave up 4 bases and V 5 bases, and 7 bases lay outside the gene matches. There are 14 residues in the CDR3. Germline V gene data show CDR1 as SGHVS and CDR2 as FNYEAQ. As DNA, the CDR3 is TGTGCCAGCAGCCTCGGACAGGCTAGCTATGGCTACACCTTC. Translating gives CASSLGQASYGYTF.

The chain is built from TRBV7-2 and TRBJ1-5, with D possibly TRBD1 on 5 matching bases. The V end was cut by 1 base, the J end by 9 bases, with 19 bases between. Germline V gene lookup returns CDR1 SGHTA and CDR2 FQGNSA. CDR3 length equals 16 residues. Here the CDR3 reads CASSLVMAVTGRPQHF. The CDR3 DNA follows: TGTGCCAGCAGCTTAGTAATGGCTGTGACGGGGCGGCCCCAGCATTTT.

This rearrangement joins TRBV6-6 to TRBJ1-1; the D gene is possibly TRBD1 (5 bases). Trimming removed 6 bases from V and 1 base from J, with 12 bases in between. Germline assignment: CDR1 MNHNY and CDR2 SVGAGI (reference sequence). CDR3 size: 14 residues. The CDR3 spells CASRPPTANTEAFF. CDR3 DNA: TGTGCCAGCAGACCACCGACAGCGAACACTGAAGCTTTCTTT.

This clonotype was seen only a few times. The CDR3 nucleotides read TGTGCCAGCACACAGAGCGGCGAGACCACAGATACGCAGTATTTT. This encodes CASTQSGETTDTQYF. The rearrangement joins TRBV3-1 to TRBJ2-3; TRBD2 might be the D (5 bases). Germline V CDR1 and CDR2: LGHDT, YNNKEL (reference sequence). Between the trimmed V and J ends, which lost 7 bases and 2 bases, there was a span of 16 bases. The CDR3 is 15 residues long.

This clonotype was seen a handful of times. The chain joins TRBV20-1 to TRBJ2-5; 11 bases map to TRBD2. The CDR3 extends over 15 amino acids. The V segment lost 4 bases and the J segment 6 bases; nucleotides outside the gene matches: 10. Germline V gene data show CDR1 as DFQATT and CDR2 as SNEGSKA (reference sequence). The CDR3 DNA reads as TGCAGTGCTATCGTTGCGACTAGCGGGATAAAGACCCAGTACTTC. It yields the protein CSAIVATSGIKTQYF.

This clonotype was counted at least ten times. This chain connects TRBV20-1 to TRBJ2-5; D is tentatively TRBD1 or TRBD2 (5 bases each). Deletions cut 1 base from V and 7 bases from J, with 16 bases between. Germline assignment: CDR1 DFQATT and CDR2 SNEGSKA (reference sequence). The CDR3 totals 14 residues. Here the CDR3 reads CSARGAGDRGTQYF. The CDR3, as DNA: TGCAGTGCTAGAGGAGCCGGGGACCGTGGGACCCAGTACTTC.

This clonotype has more than one count but fewer than ten. The CDR3 DNA follows: TGCGCCAGCAGCCCCTTAGCGGGGGGGGAAATCAATGAGCAGTTCTTC. Translated: CASSPLAGGEINEQFF. V is TRBV5-1 and J is TRBJ2-1; the match to TRBD2 covers 11 bases. The CDR3 is 16 residues long. Looked up from germline, CDR1 is SGHRS and CDR2 is YFSETQ. After removal of 4 bases from V and 6 bases from J, the junction contained 9 bases not matched to a gene.

V gene TRBV3-1 combines with J gene TRBJ2-1; 14 bases align to TRBD2. Losses at the gene ends were 4 bases for V and 4 bases for J; bases not matched to a gene: 12. The CDR3 runs to 19 residues. The germline CDR1 and CDR2 sequences are LGHDT and YNNKEL (reference sequence). CDR3 sequence reads: CASSPLSGLAGALYNEQFF. CDR3 nucleotides: TGTGCCAGCAGCCCATTATCGGGACTAGCGGGGGCCTTATACAATGAGCAGTTCTTC.

This clonotype was recorded a few times. This chain uses TRBV7-2 with TRBJ2-1; 11 nucleotides match TRBD1. CDR1 is SGHTA and CDR2 is FQGNSA in the germline V gene. The CDR3 runs 15 residues. V lost 4 bases, J lost 7 bases, and 6 bases stayed unmatched. CDR3 amino acids: CASSSRDRGNNEQFF. The CDR3, as DNA: TGTGCCAGCAGCTCCCGGGACAGGGGGAATAATGAGCAGTTCTTC.

This clonotype was recorded a few times. The chain uses TRBV7-2 and TRBJ1-5; 7 nucleotides agree with TRBD1. The CDR3 length is 16 residues. CDR1 and CDR2 (germline): SGHTA, FQGNSA. Losses at the gene ends were 5 bases for V and 5 bases for J; bases not matched to a gene: 12. Here the CDR3 reads CASSLLPGTADQPQHF. CDR3 DNA: TGTGCCAGCAGCCTACTCCCCGGGACAGCAGATCAGCCCCAGCATTTT. The complete variable domain, with remaining parts taken from reference TRBV7-2 and TRBJ1-5, reads GAGVSQSPSNKVTEKGKDVELRCDPISGHTALYWYRQSLGQGLEFLIYFQGNSAPDKSGLPSDRFSAERTGGSVSTLTIQRTQQEDSAVYLCASSLLPGTADQPQHFGDGTRLSIL.

CDR3: CARNRLGEQFF. The CDR3 region has the DNA TGTGCCAGAAACAGGTTGGGCGAGCAGTTCTTC. V is TRBV2 and J is TRBJ2-1, with a weak D call TRBD1 (5 bases). CDR3 length: 11 amino acids. Deletions cut 9 bases from V and 10 bases from J, with 13 bases between. Germline V gene data show CDR1 as SNHLY and CDR2 as FYNNEI.